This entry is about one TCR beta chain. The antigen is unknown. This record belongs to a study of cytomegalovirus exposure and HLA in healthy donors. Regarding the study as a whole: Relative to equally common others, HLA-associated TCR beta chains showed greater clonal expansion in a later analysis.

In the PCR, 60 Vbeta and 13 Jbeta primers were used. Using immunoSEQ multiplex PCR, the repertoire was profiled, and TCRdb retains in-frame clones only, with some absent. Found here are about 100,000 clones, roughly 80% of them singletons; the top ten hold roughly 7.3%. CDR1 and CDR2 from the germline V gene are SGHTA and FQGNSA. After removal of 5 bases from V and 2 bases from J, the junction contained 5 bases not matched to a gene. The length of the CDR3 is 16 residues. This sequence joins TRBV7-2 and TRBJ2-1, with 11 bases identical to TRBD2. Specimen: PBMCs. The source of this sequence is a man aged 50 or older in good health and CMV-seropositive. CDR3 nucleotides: TGTGCCAGCAGCATCTTAGCGGGGGGGCCCTACAATGAGCAGTTCTTC. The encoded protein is CASSILAGGPYNEQFF.